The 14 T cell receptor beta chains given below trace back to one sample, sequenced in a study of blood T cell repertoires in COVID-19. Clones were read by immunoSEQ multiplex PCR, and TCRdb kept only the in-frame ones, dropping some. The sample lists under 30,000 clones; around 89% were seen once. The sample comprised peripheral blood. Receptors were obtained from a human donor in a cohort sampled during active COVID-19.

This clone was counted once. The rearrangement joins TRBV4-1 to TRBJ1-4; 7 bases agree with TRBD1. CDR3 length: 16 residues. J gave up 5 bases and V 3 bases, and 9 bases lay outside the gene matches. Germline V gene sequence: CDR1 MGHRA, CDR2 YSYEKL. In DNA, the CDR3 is TGCGCCAGCAGCCAGACTACCAGGGGGGAAAATGAAAAACTGTTTTTT. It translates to CASSQTTRGENEKLFF.

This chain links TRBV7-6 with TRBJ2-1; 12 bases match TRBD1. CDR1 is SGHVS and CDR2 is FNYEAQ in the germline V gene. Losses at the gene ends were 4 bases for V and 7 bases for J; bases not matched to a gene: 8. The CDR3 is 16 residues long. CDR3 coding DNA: TGTGCCAGCAGCTCGAGGGCGGGACAGGGGGCAAATGAGCAGTTCTTC. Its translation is CASSSRAGQGANEQFF.

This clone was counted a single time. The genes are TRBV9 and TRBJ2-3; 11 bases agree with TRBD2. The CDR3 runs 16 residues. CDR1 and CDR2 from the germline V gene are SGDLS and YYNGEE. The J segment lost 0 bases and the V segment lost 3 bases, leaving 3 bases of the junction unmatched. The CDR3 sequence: CASSAGLAVSTDTQYF. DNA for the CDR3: TGTGCCAGCAGCGCGGGACTAGCGGTTAGCACAGATACGCAGTATTTT.

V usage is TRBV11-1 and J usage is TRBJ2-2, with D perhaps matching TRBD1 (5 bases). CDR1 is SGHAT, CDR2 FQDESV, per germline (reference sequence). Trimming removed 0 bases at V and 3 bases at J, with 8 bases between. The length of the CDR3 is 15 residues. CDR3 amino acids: CASSLARADTGELFF. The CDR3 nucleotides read TGTGCCAGCAGCTTAGCCAGGGCCGACACCGGGGAGCTGTTTTTT.

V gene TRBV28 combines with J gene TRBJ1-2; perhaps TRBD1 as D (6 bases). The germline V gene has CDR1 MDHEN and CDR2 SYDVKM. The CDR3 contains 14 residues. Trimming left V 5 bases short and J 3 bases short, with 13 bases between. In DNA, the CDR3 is TGTGCCAGCAGTAAAGGGGGGGGCCACTATGGCTACACCTTC. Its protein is CASSKGGGHYGYTF.

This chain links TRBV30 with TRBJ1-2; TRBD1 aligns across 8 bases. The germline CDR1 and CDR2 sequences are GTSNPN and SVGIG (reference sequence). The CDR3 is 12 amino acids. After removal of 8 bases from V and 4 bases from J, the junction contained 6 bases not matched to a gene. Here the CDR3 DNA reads TGTGCCCGGGACAGGAGAGGCTATGGCTACACCTTC. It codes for CARDRRGYGYTF.

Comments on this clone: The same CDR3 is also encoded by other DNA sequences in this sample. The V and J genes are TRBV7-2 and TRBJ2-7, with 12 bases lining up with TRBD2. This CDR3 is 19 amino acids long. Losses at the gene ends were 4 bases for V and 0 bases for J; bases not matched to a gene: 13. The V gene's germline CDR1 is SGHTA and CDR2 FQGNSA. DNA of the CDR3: TGTGCCAGCAGCTACCAACTAGCGGGGGGCGGGGGAAGCTCCTACGAGCAGTACTTC. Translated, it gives CASSYQLAGGGGSSYEQYF.

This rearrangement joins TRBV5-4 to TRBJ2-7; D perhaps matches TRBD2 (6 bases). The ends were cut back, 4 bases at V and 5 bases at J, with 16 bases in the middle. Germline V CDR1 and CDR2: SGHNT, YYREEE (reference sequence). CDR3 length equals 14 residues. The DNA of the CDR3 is TGTGCCAGCAGCCCGGGACTCCTCGGCAACGAGCAGTACTTC. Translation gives CASSPGLLGNEQYF.

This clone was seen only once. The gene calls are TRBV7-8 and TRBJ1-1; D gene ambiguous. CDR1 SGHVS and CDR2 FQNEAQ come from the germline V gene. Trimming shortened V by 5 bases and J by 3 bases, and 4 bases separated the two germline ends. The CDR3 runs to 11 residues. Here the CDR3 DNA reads TGTGCCAGCAGCCCAGACACTGAAGCTTTCTTT. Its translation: CASSPDTEAFF.

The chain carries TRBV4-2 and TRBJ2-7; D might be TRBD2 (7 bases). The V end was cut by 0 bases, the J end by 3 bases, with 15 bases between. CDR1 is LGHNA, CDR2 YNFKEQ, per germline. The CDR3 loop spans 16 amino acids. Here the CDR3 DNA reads TGTGCCAGCAGCCAAGATTTGCGGGGGCCGTACTACGAGCAGTACTTC. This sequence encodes CASSQDLRGPYYEQYF.

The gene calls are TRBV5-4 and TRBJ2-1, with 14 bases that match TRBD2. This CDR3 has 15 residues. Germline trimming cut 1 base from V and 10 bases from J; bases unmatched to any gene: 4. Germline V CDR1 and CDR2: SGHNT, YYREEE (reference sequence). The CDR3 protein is CASSLRLAGGEEQFF. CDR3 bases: TGTGCCAGCAGCTTGAGACTAGCGGGGGGGGAGGAGCAGTTCTTC.

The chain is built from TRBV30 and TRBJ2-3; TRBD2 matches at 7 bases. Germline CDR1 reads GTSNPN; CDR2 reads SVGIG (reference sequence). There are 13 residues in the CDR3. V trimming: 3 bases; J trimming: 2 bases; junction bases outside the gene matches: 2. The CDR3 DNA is TGTGCCTGGAGAACTAGCGCCACAGATACGCAGTATTTT. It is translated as CAWRTSATDTQYF.

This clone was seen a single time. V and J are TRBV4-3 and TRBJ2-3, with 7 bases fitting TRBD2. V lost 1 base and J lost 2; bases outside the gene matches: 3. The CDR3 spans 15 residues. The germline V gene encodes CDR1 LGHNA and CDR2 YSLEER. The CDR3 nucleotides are TGCGCCAGCAGCCAAGTGACTAGCCCCACAGATACGCAGTATTTT. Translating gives CASSQVTSPTDTQYF.

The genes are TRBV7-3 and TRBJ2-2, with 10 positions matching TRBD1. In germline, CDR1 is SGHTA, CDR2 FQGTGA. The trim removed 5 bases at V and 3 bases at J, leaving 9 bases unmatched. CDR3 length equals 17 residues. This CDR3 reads CASSRPLGTGDTGELFF. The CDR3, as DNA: TGTGCCAGCAGCCGCCCCCTCGGGACAGGGGACACCGGGGAGCTGTTTTTT. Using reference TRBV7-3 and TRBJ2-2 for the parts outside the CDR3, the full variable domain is GAGVSQTPSNKVTEKGKYVELRCDPISGHTALYWYRQSLGQGPEFLIYFQGTGAADDSGLPNDRFFAVRPEGSVSTLKIQRTERGDSAVYLCASSRPLGTGDTGELFFGEGSRLTVL.